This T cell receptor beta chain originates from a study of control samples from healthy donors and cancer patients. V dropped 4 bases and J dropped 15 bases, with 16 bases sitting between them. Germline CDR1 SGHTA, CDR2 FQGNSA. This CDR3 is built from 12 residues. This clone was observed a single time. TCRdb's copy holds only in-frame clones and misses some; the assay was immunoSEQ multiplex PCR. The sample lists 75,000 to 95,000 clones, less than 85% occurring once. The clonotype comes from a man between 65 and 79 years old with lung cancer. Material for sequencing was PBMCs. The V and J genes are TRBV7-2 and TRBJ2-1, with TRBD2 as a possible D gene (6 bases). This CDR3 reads CASSSQAGSLFF. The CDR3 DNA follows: TGTGCCAGCAGCTCCCAGGCGGGGTCCCTGTTCTTC.